Below, one TCR beta chain is given with its context. Antigen unknown. This CDR3 comprises 12 residues. The germline V and J ends were trimmed by 0 bases and 11 bases, with 13 bases remaining between them. Germline V gives CDR1 GTSNPN, CDR2 SVGIG (reference sequence). The record originates from a study of T cell responses to AZD1222 COVID-19 vaccine. Study-level findings and limits: Spike-specific TCR breadth rose after two AZD1222 doses, and depth rose as well. White British donors predominated, females outnumbered males, and clonal diversity was possibly underestimated. Distributed over spike, vaccine-associated CD4 TCRs predominated at 160-218 and 743-854. Recipients of AZD1222 seropositive at baseline numbered only 6 or 7.

TCRdb's copy holds only in-frame clones and misses some; the assay was immunoSEQ multiplex PCR. The sample lists approximately 150,000 clones, over 75% occurring once. The TCR sequence derives from an adult who received the MenACWY meningococcal vaccine as a control. Sequenced here: peripheral blood, sampled 28 days after the second dose of the MenACWY control vaccine. V usage is TRBV30 and J usage is TRBJ1-1, with D possibly TRBD1 on 5 matching bases. The DNA of the CDR3 is TGTGCCTGGAGTGTAAGGCAGGGTGAGGCTTTCTTT. This sequence encodes CAWSVRQGEAFF.